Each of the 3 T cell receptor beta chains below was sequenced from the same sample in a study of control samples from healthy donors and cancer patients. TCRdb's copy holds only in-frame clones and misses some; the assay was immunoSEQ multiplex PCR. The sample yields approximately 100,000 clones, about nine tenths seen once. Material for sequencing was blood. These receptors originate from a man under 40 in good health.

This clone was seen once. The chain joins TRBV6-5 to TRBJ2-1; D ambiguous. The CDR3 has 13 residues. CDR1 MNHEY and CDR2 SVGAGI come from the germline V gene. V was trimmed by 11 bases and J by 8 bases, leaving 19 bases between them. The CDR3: CALSPHAIYEQFF. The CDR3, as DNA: TGTGCCCTCTCCCCACATGCCATTTATGAGCAGTTCTTC.

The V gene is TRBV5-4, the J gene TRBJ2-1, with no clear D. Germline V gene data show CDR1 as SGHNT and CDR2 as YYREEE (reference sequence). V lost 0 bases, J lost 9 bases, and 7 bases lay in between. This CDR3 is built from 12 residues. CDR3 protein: CASSLGQSEQFF. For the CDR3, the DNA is TGTGCCAGCAGCTTGGGGCAGTCTGAGCAGTTCTTC.

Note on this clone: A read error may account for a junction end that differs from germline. The CDR3 spells CTSSPGQGLSPLHF. In nucleotides, the CDR3 is TGTACCAGCAGTCCTGGACAGGGGCTATCACCCCTCCACTTT. The chain recombines TRBV27 with TRBJ1-6; TRBD1 agrees at 9 bases. The germline CDR1 and CDR2 sequences are MNHEY and SMNVEV (reference sequence). The CDR3 sequence is 14 residues long.